This T cell receptor beta chain was observed in a study of T-cell memory formation after mild COVID-19. V was trimmed by 5 bases and J by 4 bases, leaving 11 bases between them. This CDR3 has 13 amino acids. From germline, CDR1 is SEHNR and CDR2 FQNEAQ (reference sequence). Points from the study as a whole: The study found balanced CD4/CD8 in clones contracting day 15 to 85 and a CD4+ lean in later expanders.

This clonotype was detected only a few times. Its antigen is still unknown. TCRdb reanalysed the 5' RACE reads using MiXCR and keeps one entry per CDR3 protein. The data contain 250,000 or so distinct CDR3 sequences, roughly 18% of them singletons. Sample: PBMCs or a T cell subset sorted from them (not recorded which). This sequence was found in a young man who had mild COVID-19 (a few samples of this study predate the infection). Cell type and time point are not known. This chain uses TRBV7-9 with TRBJ2-5; D is undetermined. The CDR3, as DNA: TGTGCCAGCAGCCCCCGAGGCCCAGAGACCCAGTACTTC. Translating it yields CASSPRGPETQYF. The entire variable domain, with the rest obtained from reference TRBV7-9 and TRBJ2-5, is as follows: DTGVSQNPRHKITKRGQNVTFRCDPISEHNRLYWYRQTLGQGPEFLTYFQNEAQLEKSRLLSDRFSAERPKGSFSTLEIQRTEQGDSAMYLCASSPRGPETQYFGPGTRLLVL.